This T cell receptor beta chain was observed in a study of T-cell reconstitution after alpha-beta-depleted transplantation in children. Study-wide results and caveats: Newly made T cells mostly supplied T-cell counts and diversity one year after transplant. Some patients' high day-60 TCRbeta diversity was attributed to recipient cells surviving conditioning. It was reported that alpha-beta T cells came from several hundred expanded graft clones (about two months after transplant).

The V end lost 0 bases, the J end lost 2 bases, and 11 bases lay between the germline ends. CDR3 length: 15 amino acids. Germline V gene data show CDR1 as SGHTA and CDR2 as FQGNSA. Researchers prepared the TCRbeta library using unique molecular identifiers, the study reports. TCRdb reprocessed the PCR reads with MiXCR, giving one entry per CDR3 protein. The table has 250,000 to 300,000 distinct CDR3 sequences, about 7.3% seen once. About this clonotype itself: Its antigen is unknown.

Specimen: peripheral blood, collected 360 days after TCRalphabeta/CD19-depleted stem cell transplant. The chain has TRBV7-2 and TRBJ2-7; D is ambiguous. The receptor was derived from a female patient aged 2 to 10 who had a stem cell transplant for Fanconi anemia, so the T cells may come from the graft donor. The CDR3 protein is CASSLAHGPTYEQYF. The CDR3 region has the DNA TGTGCCAGCAGCTTAGCGCACGGACCAACCTACGAGCAGTACTTC.